These 20 T cell receptor beta chains were sequenced from one sample in a study of Ad26.COV2.S vaccination and SARS-CoV-2 variants (dated by TCRdb to the early 2020s). What this sample's treatment or condition label stands for: some 20 received Ad26.COV2.S at low or high dose, single or two shots; roughly five received placebo; per-sample allocation not given. Repertoires of vaccine and placebo recipients were sequenced from samples collected on day 63 after the first injection. Libraries were prepared through the immunoSEQ multiplex PCR assay. Held by TCRdb, this immuneACCESS table contains in-frame sequences only and omits some clones. Under half of the omission traces to an unresolved V gene where checked; the cause of the rest is unknown. This sample lists 450,000 to 550,000 clones; roughly 89% were detected once. The ten top clones hold approximately 2.5% of the sample. The sample consisted of peripheral blood, taken in a trial of Ad26.COV2.S vaccine versus placebo. Receptors originate from a person aged 18-60 years who received the Ad26.COV2.S COVID-19 vaccine or a placebo.

The gene calls are TRBV5-4 and TRBJ2-7; 10 positions match TRBD2. V was pared by 4 bases and J by 0 bases, with 7 bases of the junction left unmatched. Germline CDR1 reads SGHNT; CDR2 reads YYREEE (reference sequence). CDR3 size: 16 residues. The CDR3 reads CASSDSQRGGSYEQYF. The CDR3 DNA reads TGTGCCAGCAGCGACTCTCAGCGGGGGGGCTCCTACGAGCAGTACTTC.

The chain employs TRBV6-5 and TRBJ1-1; D is unclear. The V end was cut by 5 bases, the J end by 4 bases, with 14 bases between. The length of the CDR3 is 14 residues. The germline V gene encodes CDR1 MNHEY and CDR2 SVGAGI. CDR3 protein: CASSPPGGSTEAFF. CDR3 in DNA: TGTGCCAGCAGTCCCCCCGGAGGATCCACTGAAGCTTTCTTT.

This chain links TRBV20-1 with TRBJ2-3; D is unresolved. The V end was cut by 6 bases, the J end by 6 bases, with 10 bases between. The CDR3 covers 11 residues. Germline CDR1 and CDR2: DFQATT and SNEGSKA (reference sequence). This CDR3 reads CSASTLDTQYF. The CDR3 nucleotides read TGCAGTGCCTCTACCTTGGATACGCAGTATTTT.

V and J are TRBV6-2 or TRBV6-3 and TRBJ2-3; D is unresolved. The V gene lost 6 bases and the J gene lost 2 bases, with 21 bases spanning the gap. This CDR3 spans 17 amino acids. The germline V gene has CDR1 MNHEY and CDR2 SVGEGT. The CDR3, as DNA: TGTGCCAGCAGCAAAAGCCTTTGGGCGGCTAACACAGATACGCAGTATTTT. It translates to CASSKSLWAANTDTQYF.

J is TRBJ1-3 and V is TRBV11-2; D gene uncertain. Germline V gene data show CDR1 as SGHAT and CDR2 as FQNNGV. V was trimmed by 4 bases and J by 4 bases, leaving 11 bases between them. The CDR3 covers 14 residues. The CDR3 sequence: CASSSPWRGNTIYF. The CDR3, as DNA: TGTGCCAGCAGCTCCCCTTGGAGGGGAAACACCATATATTTT.

This sequence joins TRBV6-5 and TRBJ1-2, with unresolved D. V was pared by 5 bases and J by 0 bases, with 10 bases between. This CDR3 has 14 residues. Germline-derived CDR1 and CDR2 are MNHEY and SVGAGI. The CDR3 nucleotides are TGTGCCAGCAGTCATAACGGACCTAACTATGGCTACACCTTC. It encodes CASSHNGPNYGYTF.

The chain is built from TRBV24-1 and TRBJ2-4; maybe TRBD2 (5 bases). The length of the CDR3 is 15 residues. Germline V gene data show CDR1 as KGHDR and CDR2 as SFDVKD. The V end was cut by 5 bases, the J end by 0 bases, with 10 bases between. CDR3 coding DNA: TGTGCCACCAGTGGAGGGCCGGGAGCCAAAAACATTCAGTACTTC. It translates to CATSGGPGAKNIQYF.

The chain joins TRBV5-1 to TRBJ1-6, with a possible D match to TRBD1 (5 bases). The CDR3 runs to 15 residues. Germline CDR1 and CDR2: SGHRS and YFSETQ. V shed 0 bases and J shed 9 bases, with 13 bases lying between them. The CDR3 protein is CASSLDPGQGSPLHF. The CDR3 DNA sequence: TGCGCCAGCAGCTTGGACCCAGGGCAGGGTTCACCCCTCCACTTT.

The chain recombines TRBV20-1 with TRBJ2-7, with D possibly TRBD1 on 7 matching bases. This CDR3 comprises 12 residues. The V gene lost 3 bases and the J gene lost 6 bases, with 12 bases spanning the gap. The germline gives CDR1 DFQATT, CDR2 SNEGSKA (reference sequence). The CDR3 nucleotides are TGCAGTGCTAGTGGAGGGGGCCGCGAGCAGTACGTC. Translating gives CSASGGGREQYV.

The J gene is TRBJ2-2, the V gene TRBV18, with D perhaps TRBD1 (6 bases). CDR3 length equals 16 residues. The germline V and J ends were trimmed by 4 bases and 0 bases, with 12 bases remaining between them. Germline lookup yields CDR1 KGHSH and CDR2 LQKENI. CDR3 DNA sequence: TGTGCCAGCTCACTCTTGGACAGCTCGAACACCGGGGAGCTGTTTTTT. Amino acid sequence: CASSLLDSSNTGELFF.

The CDR3 is CASSQDRAGGVADTQYF. The CDR3 DNA reads TGCGCCAGCAGCCAAGATAGAGCGGGGGGGGTGGCAGATACGCAGTATTTT. The V call is TRBV4-1, the J call TRBJ2-3; 10 nucleotides match TRBD2. CDR1 and CDR2 (germline): MGHRA, YSYEKL. The CDR3 runs to 17 residues. The junction had 7 bases not matched to a gene; V was cut back by 0 bases and J by 4 bases.

The V gene is TRBV4-2, the J gene TRBJ1-6; maybe TRBD1 (6 bases). Between the trimmed V and J ends, which lost 4 bases and 8 bases, there was a span of 15 bases. Germline V gives CDR1 LGHNA, CDR2 YNFKEQ. The CDR3 covers 15 residues. As DNA, the CDR3 is TGTGCCAGCAGCCCCATACCCAGGGGTGATTCACCCCTCCACTTT. It translates to CASSPIPRGDSPLHF.

This clone was seen a handful of times. V gene TRBV7-9 combines with J gene TRBJ1-3; D is unresolved. Trimming cost V 7 bases and J 2 bases, with 6 bases left between them. Germline V gene lookup returns CDR1 SEHNR and CDR2 FQNEAQ (reference sequence). The CDR3 spans 12 residues. CDR3 amino acids: CASKQAGNTIYF. CDR3 DNA: TGTGCCAGCAAGCAGGCTGGAAACACCATATATTTT. Full variable domain (outside the CDR3, taken from reference TRBV7-9 and TRBJ1-3): DTGVSQNPRHKITKRGQNVTFRCDPISEHNRLYWYRQTLGQGPEFLTYFQNEAQLEKSRLLSDRFSAERPKGSFSTLEIQRTEQGDSAMYLCASKQAGNTIYFGEGSWLTVV.

J is TRBJ2-2 and V is TRBV27; 8 bases are shared with TRBD1. The CDR3 is 18 amino acids. V trimming: 5 bases; J trimming: 3 bases; junction bases outside the gene matches: 14. Germline loops: CDR1 MNHEY, CDR2 SMNVEV (reference sequence). The CDR3 region has the DNA TGTGCCAGCAGTCCGTTCGGACAGGGCGGAGTTTACACCGGGGAGCTGTTTTTT. Encoded protein: CASSPFGQGGVYTGELFF.

In the case of this clone: Sequence at one end of the junction differs from germline and may be a read error. V and J are TRBV10-3 and TRBJ1-1; D possibly corresponds to TRBD1 (5 bases). This CDR3 comprises 16 residues. Germline V gene lookup returns CDR1 ENHRY and CDR2 SYGVKD. The DNA of the CDR3 is TGTGCCATCACCTCGGATGGGCAGGGAGTGAAGACTGAAGCTTTCTTT. Translating gives CAITSDGQGVKTEAFF.

The J gene is TRBJ2-2, the V gene TRBV3-1 (or the pseudogene TRBV3-2); 9 nucleotides agree with TRBD2. The CDR3 is made up of 16 amino acids. CDR1 and CDR2 from the germline V gene are LGHDT and YNNKEL (reference sequence). V shed 5 bases and J 3 bases; nucleotides not matched to a gene: 7. The CDR3 protein is CASSARAGGDTGELFF. CDR3 sequence (DNA): TGTGCCAGCAGCGCTCGTGCGGGGGGGGACACCGGGGAGCTGTTTTTT.

This chain connects TRBV6-5 to TRBJ2-5; perhaps D is TRBD1 or TRBD2 (6 bases each). This CDR3 has 13 amino acids. V lost 6 bases and J lost 6, with 14 bases in between. Germline V gene sequence: CDR1 MNHEY, CDR2 SVGAGI. The CDR3 reads CASRSEGVKTQYF. The DNA for the CDR3 is TGTGCCAGCAGGTCGGAGGGGGTAAAGACCCAGTACTTC.

The rearrangement links TRBV2 to TRBJ1-5; 7 nucleotides agree with TRBD1. This CDR3 has 15 residues. Germline CDR1 SNHLY, CDR2 FYNNEI. Losses at the gene ends were 1 base for V and 8 bases for J; bases not matched to a gene: 8. The CDR3 is CASSEGKDRTKPQHF. The CDR3 DNA sequence: TGTGCCAGCAGTGAAGGGAAGGACAGGACCAAGCCCCAGCATTTT.

The chain employs TRBV7-9 and TRBJ2-4; TRBD2 is a possible D gene (5 bases). Germline lookup yields CDR1 SEHNR and CDR2 FQNEAQ (reference sequence). Trimming left V 5 bases short and J 9 bases short, with 17 bases between. This CDR3 region has 14 residues. CDR3 loop: CASSPLGNYGIQYF. CDR3 DNA sequence: TGTGCCAGCAGCCCACTAGGAAACTACGGCATTCAGTACTTC.

V is TRBV9 and J is TRBJ2-3; D is ambiguous. There are 15 residues in the CDR3. Trimming took 3 bases from V and 0 from J, leaving 11 bases between them. Germline V gives CDR1 SGDLS, CDR2 YYNGEE. The CDR3 loop is CASSALTASTDTQYF. CDR3 coding DNA: TGTGCCAGCAGCGCCTTGACCGCTAGCACAGATACGCAGTATTTT.